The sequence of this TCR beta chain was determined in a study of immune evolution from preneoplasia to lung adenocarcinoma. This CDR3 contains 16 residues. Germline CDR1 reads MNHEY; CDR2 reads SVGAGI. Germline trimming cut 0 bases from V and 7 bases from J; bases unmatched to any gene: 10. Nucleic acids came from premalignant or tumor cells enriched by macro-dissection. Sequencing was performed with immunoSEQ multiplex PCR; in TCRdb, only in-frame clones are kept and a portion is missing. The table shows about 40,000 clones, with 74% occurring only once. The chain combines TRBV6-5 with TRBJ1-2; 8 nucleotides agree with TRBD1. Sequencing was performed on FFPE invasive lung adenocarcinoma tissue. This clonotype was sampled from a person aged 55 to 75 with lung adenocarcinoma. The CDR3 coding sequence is TGTGCCAGCAGTTACTCAGGTCCTCAGGGGGCGGGTGGCTACACCTTC. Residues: CASSYSGPQGAGGYTF.